This TCR beta chain emerged from a study of T cells in narcolepsy. Study-level results: Healthy controls reportedly lacked the autoreactive clonotypes serially found in patients' blood.

A word on this clone: The target antigen is unknown.

The data were produced by immunoSEQ multiplex PCR, yet TCRdb's version contains in-frame clones alone and is incomplete. The data contain 30,000 to 40,000 clones, about nine tenths of them seen just once; the ten biggest clones take up approximately 0.8%. V was pared by 0 bases and J by 11 bases, with 16 bases between. The V gene's germline CDR1 is MNHNY and CDR2 SVGAGI (reference sequence). This CDR3 is 14 amino acids long. The rearrangement links TRBV6-6 to TRBJ1-1; D is ambiguous. This TCR was recovered from a human donor with narcolepsy. Sequences were obtained from CD45RA- memory CD4+ T cells from PBMCs. CDR3 coding DNA: TGTGCCAGCAGTTACTCGAATAAAGTACCGGTGGCTTTCTTT. Translation gives CASSYSNKVPVAFF.